This T cell receptor beta chain is drawn from a study of early T cells in non-severe SARS-CoV-2 infection. Separate cDNA molecules each had unique molecular identifiers attached to them. Each CDR3 protein gets one entry after TCRdb re-called the 5' RACE reads with MiXCR. Of about 48,000 distinct CDR3 sequences in the sample, approximately 13% were seen once. Trimming left V 2 bases short and J 4 bases short, with 11 bases between. Germline V gene data show CDR1 as SGHVS and CDR2 as FNYEAQ. This CDR3 region has 15 residues. This clonotype was counted many times. This TCR was sampled from an adult who was a healthcare worker with PCR-confirmed SARS-CoV-2 infection or an uninfected control (not recorded which). V gene TRBV7-6 combines with J gene TRBJ2-2; D call uncertain. Input material: whole blood. CDR3 coding DNA: TGTGCCAGCAGCTTATATCCGTCGGGCACCGGGGAGCTGTTTTTT. Amino acid sequence: CASSLYPSGTGELFF.